This TCR beta chain emerged from a study of blood T cell repertoires in COVID-19. Germline-derived CDR1 and CDR2 are ENHRY and SYGVKD. The CDR3 consists of 14 residues. V gave up 7 bases and J gave up 1 base, with 11 bases separating them. TCRdb keeps only in-frame clones here, not all; method: immunoSEQ multiplex PCR. This table holds about 220,000 clones, roughly 88% found once. The sequence came from a man between 50 and 59 years old with active or convalescent COVID-19. The chain uses TRBV10-3 and TRBJ1-5; D uncertain. The specimen was peripheral blood. CDR3 loop: CAITESPSNQPQHF. The CDR3 DNA reads TGTGCCATCACCGAGAGCCCAAGCAATCAGCCCCAGCATTTT.